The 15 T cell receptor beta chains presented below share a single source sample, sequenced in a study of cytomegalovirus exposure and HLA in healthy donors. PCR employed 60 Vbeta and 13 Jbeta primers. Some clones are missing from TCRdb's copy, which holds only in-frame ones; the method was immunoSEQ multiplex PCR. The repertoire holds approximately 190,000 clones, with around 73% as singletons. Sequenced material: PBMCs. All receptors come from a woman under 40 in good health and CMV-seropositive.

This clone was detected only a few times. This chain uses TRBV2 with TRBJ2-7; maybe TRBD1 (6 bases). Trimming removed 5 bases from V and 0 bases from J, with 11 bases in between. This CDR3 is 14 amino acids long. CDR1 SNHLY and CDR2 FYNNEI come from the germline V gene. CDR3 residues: CASSSSGVSYEQYF. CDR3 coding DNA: TGTGCCAGCAGTTCCTCAGGGGTCTCCTACGAGCAGTACTTC.

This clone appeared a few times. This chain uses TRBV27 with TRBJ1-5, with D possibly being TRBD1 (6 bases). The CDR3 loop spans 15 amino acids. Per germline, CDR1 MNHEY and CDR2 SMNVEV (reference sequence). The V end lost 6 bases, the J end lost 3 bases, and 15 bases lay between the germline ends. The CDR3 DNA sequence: TGTGCCAGCAGCCAGGGCAGGGGCTTCAATCAGCCCCAGCATTTT. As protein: CASSQGRGFNQPQHF.

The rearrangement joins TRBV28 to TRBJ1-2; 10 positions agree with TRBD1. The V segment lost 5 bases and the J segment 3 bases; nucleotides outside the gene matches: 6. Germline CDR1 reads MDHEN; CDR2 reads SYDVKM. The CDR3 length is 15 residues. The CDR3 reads CASSGPGQGHYGYTF. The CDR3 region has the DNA TGTGCCAGCAGTGGACCGGGACAGGGGCACTATGGCTACACCTTC.

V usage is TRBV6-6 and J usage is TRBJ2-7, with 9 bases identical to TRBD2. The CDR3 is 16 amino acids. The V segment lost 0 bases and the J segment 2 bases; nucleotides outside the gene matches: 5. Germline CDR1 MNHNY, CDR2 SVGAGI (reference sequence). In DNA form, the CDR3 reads TGTGCCAGCAGTTACTCCCGGACTAGCGCCACCTACGAGCAGTACTTC. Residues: CASSYSRTSATYEQYF.

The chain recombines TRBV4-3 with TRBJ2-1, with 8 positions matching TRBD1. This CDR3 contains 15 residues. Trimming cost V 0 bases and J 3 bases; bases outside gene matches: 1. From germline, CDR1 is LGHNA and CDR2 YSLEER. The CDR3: CASSQDRGRYNEQFF. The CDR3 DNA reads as TGCGCCAGCAGCCAAGACAGGGGGCGCTACAATGAGCAGTTCTTC.

This CDR3 is CASSLQRGGQYF. CDR3 in DNA: TGTGCCAGCAGCTTACAGAGGGGAGGGCAGTACTTC. The gene calls are TRBV13 and TRBJ2-7; weak D call: TRBD2 (6 bases). Trimming took 2 bases from V and 9 from J, leaving 11 bases between them. From germline, CDR1 is PRHDT and CDR2 FYEKMQ (reference sequence). This CDR3 is 12 amino acids long.

The CDR3 loop is CASSVEGGGGYEQYF. DNA for the CDR3: TGTGCCAGCAGCGTAGAAGGGGGTGGGGGCTACGAGCAGTACTTC. J is TRBJ2-7 and V is TRBV9; weak D call: TRBD1 (6 bases). There are 15 residues in the CDR3. V gave up 0 bases and J gave up 3 bases, with 13 bases separating them. The germline V gene encodes CDR1 SGDLS and CDR2 YYNGEE.

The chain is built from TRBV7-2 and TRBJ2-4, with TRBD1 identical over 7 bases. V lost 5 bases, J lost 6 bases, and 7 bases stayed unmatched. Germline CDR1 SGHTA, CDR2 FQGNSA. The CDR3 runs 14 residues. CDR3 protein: CASSQQGFANIQYF. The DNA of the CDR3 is TGTGCCAGCAGCCAACAGGGGTTTGCAAACATTCAGTACTTC.

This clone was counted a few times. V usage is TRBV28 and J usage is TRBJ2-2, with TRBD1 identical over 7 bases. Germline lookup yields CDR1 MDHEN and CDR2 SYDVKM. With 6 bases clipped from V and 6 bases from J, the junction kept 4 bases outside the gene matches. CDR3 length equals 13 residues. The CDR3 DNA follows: TGTGCCAGCAGCTTACAGGGGTCCGGGGAGCTGTTTTTT. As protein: CASSLQGSGELFF.

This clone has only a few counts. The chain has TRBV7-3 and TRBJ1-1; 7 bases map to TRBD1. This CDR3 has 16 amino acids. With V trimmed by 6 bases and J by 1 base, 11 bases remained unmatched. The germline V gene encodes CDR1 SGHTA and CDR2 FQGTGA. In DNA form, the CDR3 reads TGTGCCAGCAGTTTATCCCCGGGACAGCAGAACACTGAAGCTTTCTTT. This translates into CASSLSPGQQNTEAFF.

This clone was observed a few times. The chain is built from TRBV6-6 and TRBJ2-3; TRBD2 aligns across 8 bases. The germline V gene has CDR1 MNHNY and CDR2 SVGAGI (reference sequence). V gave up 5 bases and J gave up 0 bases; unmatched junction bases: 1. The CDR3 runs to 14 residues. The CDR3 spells CASSPGGSTDTQYF. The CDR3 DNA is TGTGCCAGCAGTCCGGGAGGGAGCACAGATACGCAGTATTTT.

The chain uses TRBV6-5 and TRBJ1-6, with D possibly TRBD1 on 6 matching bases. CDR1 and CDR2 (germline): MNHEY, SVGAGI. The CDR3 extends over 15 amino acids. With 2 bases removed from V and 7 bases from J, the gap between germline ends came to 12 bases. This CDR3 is CASSYGGGSNSPLHF. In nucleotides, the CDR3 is TGTGCCAGCAGTTACGGGGGGGGCAGCAATTCACCCCTCCACTTT.

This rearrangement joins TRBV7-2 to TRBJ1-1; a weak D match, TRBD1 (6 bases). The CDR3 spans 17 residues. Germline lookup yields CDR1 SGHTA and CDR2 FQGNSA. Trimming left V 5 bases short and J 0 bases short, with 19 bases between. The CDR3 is CASSETGQLFMNTEAFF. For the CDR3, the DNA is TGTGCCAGCAGCGAGACAGGACAACTCTTTATGAACACTGAAGCTTTCTTT.

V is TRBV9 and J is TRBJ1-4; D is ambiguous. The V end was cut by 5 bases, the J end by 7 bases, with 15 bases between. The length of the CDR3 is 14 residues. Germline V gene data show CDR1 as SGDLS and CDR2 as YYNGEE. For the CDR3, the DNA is TGTGCCAGCAGTCCCTTGGTTGTCGGTGAAAAACTGTTTTTT. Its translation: CASSPLVVGEKLFF.

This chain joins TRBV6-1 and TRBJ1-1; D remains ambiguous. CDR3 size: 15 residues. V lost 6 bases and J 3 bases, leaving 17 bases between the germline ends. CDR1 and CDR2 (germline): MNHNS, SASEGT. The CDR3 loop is CASRGRLGRDTEAFF. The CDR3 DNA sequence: TGTGCCAGCAGGGGGAGGCTGGGGAGGGACACTGAAGCTTTCTTT.